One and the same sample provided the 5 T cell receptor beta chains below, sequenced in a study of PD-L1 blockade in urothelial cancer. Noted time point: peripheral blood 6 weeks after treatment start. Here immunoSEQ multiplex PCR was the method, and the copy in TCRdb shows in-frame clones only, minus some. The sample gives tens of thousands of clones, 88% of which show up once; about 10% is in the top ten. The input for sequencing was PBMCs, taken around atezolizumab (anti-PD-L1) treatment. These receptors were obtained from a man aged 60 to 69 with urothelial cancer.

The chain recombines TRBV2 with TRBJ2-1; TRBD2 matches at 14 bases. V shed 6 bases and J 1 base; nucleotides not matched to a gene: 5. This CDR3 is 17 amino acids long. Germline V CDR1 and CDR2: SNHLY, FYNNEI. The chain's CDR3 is CASRGTSGRGSYNEQFF. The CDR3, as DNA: TGTGCCAGCAGGGGGACTAGCGGGAGAGGGTCCTACAATGAGCAGTTCTTC.

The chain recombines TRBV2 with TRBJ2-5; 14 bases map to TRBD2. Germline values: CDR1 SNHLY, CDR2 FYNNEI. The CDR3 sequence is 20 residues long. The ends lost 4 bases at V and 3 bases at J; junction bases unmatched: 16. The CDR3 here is CASSGPEGLAGDGGKETQYF. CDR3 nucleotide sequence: TGTGCCAGCAGTGGTCCAGAGGGACTAGCGGGAGATGGTGGTAAAGAGACCCAGTACTTC.

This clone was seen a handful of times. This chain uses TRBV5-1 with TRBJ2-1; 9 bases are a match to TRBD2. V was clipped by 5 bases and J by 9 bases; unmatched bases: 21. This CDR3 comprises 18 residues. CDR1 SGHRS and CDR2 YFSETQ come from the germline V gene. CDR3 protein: CASRGTIAGEPHVGEQFF. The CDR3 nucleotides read TGCGCCAGCAGAGGTACGATAGCGGGGGAGCCCCATGTTGGTGAGCAGTTCTTC.

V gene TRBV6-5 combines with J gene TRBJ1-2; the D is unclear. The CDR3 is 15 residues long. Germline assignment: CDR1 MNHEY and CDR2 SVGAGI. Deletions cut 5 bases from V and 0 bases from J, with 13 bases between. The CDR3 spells CASSRASGANYGYTF. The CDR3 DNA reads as TGTGCCAGCAGTCGTGCTTCGGGAGCTAACTATGGCTACACCTTC.

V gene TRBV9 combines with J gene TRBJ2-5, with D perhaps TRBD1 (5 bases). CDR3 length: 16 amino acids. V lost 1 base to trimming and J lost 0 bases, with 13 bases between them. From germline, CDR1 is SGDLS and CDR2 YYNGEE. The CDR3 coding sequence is TGTGCCAGCAGCGTATCGGACAACCTCAACCAAGAGACCCAGTACTTC. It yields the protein CASSVSDNLNQETQYF. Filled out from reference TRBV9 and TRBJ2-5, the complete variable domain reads DSGVTQTPKHLITATGQRVTLRCSPRSGDLSVYWYQQSLDQGLQFLIQYYNGEERAKGNILERFSAQQFPDLHSELNLSSLELGDSALYFCASSVSDNLNQETQYFGPGTRLLVL.